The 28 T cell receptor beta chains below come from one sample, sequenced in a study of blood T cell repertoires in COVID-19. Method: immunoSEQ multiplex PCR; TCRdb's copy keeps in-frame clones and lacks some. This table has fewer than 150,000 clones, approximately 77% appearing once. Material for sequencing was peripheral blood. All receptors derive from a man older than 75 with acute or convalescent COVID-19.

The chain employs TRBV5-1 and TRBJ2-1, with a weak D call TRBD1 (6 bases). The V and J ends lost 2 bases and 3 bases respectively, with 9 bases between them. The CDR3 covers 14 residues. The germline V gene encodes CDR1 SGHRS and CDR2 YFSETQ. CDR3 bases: TGCGCCAGCAGCTTAGGACAGCTCTACAATGAGCAGTTCTTC. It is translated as CASSLGQLYNEQFF.

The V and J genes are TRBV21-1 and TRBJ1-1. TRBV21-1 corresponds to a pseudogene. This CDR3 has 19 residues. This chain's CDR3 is CASSKVRAGDRLLNTEAFF. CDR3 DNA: TGTGCCAGCAGCAAAGTGAGGGCAGGCGATCGGCTATTGAACACTGAAGCTTTCTTT.

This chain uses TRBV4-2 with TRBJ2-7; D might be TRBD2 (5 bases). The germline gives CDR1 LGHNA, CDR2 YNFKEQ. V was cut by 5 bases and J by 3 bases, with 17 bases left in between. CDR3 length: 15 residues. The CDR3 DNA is TGTGCCAGCAGCTTAACTAGTATGAGCAACTACGAGCAGTACTTC. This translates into CASSLTSMSNYEQYF.

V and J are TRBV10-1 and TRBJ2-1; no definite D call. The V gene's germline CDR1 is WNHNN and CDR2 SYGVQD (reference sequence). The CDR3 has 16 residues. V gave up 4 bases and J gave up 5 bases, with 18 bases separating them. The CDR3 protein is CASSGSWQWAHNEQFF. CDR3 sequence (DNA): TGCGCCAGCAGTGGTTCATGGCAGTGGGCACACAATGAGCAGTTCTTC.

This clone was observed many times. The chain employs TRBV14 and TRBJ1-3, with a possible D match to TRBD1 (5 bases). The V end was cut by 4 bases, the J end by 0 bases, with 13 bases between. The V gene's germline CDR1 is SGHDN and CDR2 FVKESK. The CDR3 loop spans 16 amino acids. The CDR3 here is CASSLGGNTSGNTIYF. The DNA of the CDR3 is TGTGCCAGCAGCCTGGGGGGGAACACCTCTGGAAACACCATATATTTT.

The CDR3 DNA reads as TGTGCCAGCAGCTCTAGGAGGGCGGAGAGCACTGAAGCTTTCTTT. Translation gives CASSSRRAESTEAFF. This chain uses TRBV5-6 with TRBJ1-1; D is uncertain. The V gene's germline CDR1 is SGHDT and CDR2 YYEEEE. This CDR3 spans 15 amino acids. Trimming shortened V by 3 bases and J by 4 bases, and 16 bases separated the two germline ends. The whole variable domain, remainder taken from reference TRBV5-6 and TRBJ1-1, is DAGVTQSPTHLIKTRGQQVTLRCSPKSGHDTVSWYQQALGQGPQFIFQYYEEEERQRGNFPDRFSGHQFPNYSSELNVNALLLGDSALYLCASSSRRAESTEAFFGQGTRLTVV.

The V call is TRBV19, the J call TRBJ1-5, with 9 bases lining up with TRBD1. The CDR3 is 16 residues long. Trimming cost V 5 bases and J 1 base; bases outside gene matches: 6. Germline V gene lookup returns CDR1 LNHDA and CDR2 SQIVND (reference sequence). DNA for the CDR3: TGTGCCAGTAGTCCCAAGGGACAGGGCAGCAATCAGCCCCAGCATTTT. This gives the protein CASSPKGQGSNQPQHF. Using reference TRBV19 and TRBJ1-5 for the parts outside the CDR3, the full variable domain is DGGITQSPKYLFRKEGQNVTLSCEQNLNHDAMYWYRQDPGQGLRLIYYSQIVNDFQKGDIAEGYSVSREKKESFPLTVTSAQKNPTAFYLCASSPKGQGSNQPQHFGDGTRLSIL.

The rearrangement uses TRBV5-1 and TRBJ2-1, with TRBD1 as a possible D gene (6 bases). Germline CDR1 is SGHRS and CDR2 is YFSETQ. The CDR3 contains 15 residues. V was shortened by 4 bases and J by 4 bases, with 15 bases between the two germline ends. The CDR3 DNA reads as TGCGCCAGCAGCATAGGGGACATGTCGTACAATGAGCAGTTCTTC. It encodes CASSIGDMSYNEQFF.

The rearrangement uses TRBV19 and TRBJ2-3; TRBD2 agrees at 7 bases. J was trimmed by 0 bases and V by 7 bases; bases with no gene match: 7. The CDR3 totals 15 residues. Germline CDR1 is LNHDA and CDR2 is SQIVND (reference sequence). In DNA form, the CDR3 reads TGTGCCAGTACGCGACTAGCCCAGAGCACAGATACGCAGTATTTT. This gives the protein CASTRLAQSTDTQYF.

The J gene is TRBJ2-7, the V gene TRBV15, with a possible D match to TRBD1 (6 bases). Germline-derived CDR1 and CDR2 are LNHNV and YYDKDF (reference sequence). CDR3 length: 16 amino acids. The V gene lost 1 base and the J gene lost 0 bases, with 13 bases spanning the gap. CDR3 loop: CATSRATQGFSYEQYF. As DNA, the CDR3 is TGTGCCACCAGCAGAGCCACCCAGGGGTTCTCCTACGAGCAGTACTTC.

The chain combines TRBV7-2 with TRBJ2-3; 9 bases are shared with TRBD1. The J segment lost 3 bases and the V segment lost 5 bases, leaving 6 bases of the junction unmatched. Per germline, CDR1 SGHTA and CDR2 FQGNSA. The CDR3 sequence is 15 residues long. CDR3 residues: CASSQGQGRTDTQYF. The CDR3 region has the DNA TGTGCCAGCAGCCAAGGACAGGGGAGAACAGATACGCAGTATTTT.

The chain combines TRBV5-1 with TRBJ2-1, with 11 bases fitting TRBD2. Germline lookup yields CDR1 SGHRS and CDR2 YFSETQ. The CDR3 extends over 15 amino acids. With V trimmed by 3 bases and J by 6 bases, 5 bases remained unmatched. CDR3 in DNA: TGCGCCAGCAGCTCCCCGGGACTAGCGGTCAATGAGCAGTTCTTC. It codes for CASSSPGLAVNEQFF.

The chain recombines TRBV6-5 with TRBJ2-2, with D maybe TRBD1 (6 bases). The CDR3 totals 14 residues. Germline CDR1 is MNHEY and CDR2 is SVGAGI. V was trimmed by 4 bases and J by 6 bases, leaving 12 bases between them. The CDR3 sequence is CASSSGQGPGELFF. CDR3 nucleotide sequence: TGTGCCAGCAGTTCTGGCCAGGGGCCCGGGGAGCTGTTTTTT.

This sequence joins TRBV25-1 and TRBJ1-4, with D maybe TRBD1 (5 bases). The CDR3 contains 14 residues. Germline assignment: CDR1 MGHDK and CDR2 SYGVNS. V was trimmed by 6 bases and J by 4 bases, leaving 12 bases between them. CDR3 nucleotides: TGTGCCAGCAGCGACTCAGGGCGTAATGAAAAACTGTTTTTT. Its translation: CASSDSGRNEKLFF. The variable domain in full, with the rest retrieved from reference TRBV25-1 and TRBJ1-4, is EADIYQTPRYLVIGTGKKITLECSQTMGHDKMYWYQQDPGMELHLIHYSYGVNSTEKGDLSSESTVSRIRTEHFPLTLESARPSHTSQYLCASSDSGRNEKLFFGSGTQLSVL.

In DNA, the CDR3 is TGTGCCAGTAGTGTCGGGACAACGTATGAAAAACTGTTTTTT. It is translated as CASSVGTTYEKLFF. V gene TRBV19 combines with J gene TRBJ1-4; D is perhaps TRBD1 (6 bases). The germline V gene has CDR1 LNHDA and CDR2 SQIVND (reference sequence). This CDR3 is 14 amino acids long. V dropped 5 bases and J dropped 6 bases, with 13 bases sitting between them.

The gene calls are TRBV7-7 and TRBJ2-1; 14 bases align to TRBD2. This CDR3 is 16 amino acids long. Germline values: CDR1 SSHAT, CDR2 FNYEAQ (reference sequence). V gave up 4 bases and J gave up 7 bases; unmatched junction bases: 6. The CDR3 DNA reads TGTGCCAGCAGCTCCGGAAGACTAGCGGGGGGGAATGAGCAGTTCTTC. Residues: CASSSGRLAGGNEQFF.

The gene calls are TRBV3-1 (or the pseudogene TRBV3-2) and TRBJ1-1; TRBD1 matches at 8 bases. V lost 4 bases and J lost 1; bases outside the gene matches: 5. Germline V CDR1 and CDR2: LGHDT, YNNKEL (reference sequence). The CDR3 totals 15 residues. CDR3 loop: CASSPTGAANTEAFF. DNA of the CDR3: TGTGCCAGCAGCCCGACAGGGGCGGCGAACACTGAAGCTTTCTTT.

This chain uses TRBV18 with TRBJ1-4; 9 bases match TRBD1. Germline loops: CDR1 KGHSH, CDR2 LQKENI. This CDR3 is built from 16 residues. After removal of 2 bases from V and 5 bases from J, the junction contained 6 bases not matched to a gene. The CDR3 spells CASSPLGTGYNEKLFF. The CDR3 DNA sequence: TGTGCCAGCTCACCATTAGGGACAGGGTACAATGAAAAACTGTTTTTT. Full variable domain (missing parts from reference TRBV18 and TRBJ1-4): NAGVMQNPRHLVRRRGQEARLRCSPMKGHSHVYWYRQLPEEGLKFMVYLQKENIIDESGMPKERFSAEFPKEGPSILRIQQVVRGDSAAYFCASSPLGTGYNEKLFFGSGTQLSVL.

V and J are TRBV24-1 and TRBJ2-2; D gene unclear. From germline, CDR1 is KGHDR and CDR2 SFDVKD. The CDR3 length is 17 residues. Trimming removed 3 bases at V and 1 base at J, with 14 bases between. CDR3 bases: TGTGCCACCAGTGATGGTGCGTGGGCAGTGAACACCGGGGAGCTGTTTTTT. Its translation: CATSDGAWAVNTGELFF.

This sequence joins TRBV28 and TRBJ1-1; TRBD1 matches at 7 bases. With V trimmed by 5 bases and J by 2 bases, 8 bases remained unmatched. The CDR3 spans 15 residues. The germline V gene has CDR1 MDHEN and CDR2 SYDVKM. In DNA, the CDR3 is TGTGCCAGCAGTCGATACAGGGGTGGTAACACTGAAGCTTTCTTT. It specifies CASSRYRGGNTEAFF.

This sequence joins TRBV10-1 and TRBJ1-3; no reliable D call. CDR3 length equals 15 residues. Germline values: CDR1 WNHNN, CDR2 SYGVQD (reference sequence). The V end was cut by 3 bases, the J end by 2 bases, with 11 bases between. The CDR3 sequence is CASSESPRTGNTIYF. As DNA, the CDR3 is TGCGCCAGCAGTGAATCTCCGAGGACTGGAAACACCATATATTTT.

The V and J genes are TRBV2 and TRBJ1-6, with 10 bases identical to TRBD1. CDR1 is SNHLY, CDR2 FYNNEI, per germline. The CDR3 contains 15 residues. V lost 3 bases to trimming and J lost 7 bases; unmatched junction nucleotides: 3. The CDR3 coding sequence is TGTGCCAGCAGTGAGGAGGGACAGGGGAATTCACCCCTCCACTTT. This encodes CASSEEGQGNSPLHF.

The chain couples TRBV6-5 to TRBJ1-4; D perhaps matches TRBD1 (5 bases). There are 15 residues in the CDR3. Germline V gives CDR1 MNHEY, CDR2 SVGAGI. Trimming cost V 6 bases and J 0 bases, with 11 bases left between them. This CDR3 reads CASRKQAATNEKLFF. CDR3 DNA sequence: TGTGCCAGCAGGAAACAGGCGGCAACTAATGAAAAACTGTTTTTT.

This chain's CDR3 is CASSLDGRDRFEKLFF. As DNA, the CDR3 is TGTGCCAGCAGCTTAGATGGTAGGGACAGGTTCGAAAAACTGTTTTTT. This chain joins TRBV11-2 and TRBJ1-4; 8 bases match TRBD1. The CDR3 is 16 amino acids. V lost 0 bases and J lost 8; bases outside the gene matches: 8. Germline V gene lookup returns CDR1 SGHAT and CDR2 FQNNGV.

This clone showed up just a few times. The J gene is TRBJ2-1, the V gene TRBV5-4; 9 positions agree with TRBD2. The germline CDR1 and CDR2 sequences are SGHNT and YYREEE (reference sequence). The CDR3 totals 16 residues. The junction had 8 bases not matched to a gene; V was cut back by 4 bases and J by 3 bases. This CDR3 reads CASSPRRGGSYNEQFF. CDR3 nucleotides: TGTGCCAGCAGCCCGCGGCGGGGGGGCAGCTACAATGAGCAGTTCTTC.

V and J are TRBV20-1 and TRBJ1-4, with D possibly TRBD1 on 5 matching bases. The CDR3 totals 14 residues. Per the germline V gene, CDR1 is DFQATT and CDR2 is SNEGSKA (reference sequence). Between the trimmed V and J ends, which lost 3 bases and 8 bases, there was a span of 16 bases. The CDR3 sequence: CSASFREAGEKLFF. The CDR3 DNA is TGCAGTGCTAGTTTCAGGGAGGCAGGAGAAAAACTGTTTTTT.

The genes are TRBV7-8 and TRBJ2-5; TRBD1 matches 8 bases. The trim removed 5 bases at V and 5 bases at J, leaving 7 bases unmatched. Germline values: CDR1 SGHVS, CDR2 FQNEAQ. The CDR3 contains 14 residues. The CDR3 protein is CASSRNTGGETQYF. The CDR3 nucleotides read TGTGCCAGCAGCCGTAATACAGGGGGGGAGACCCAGTACTTC.

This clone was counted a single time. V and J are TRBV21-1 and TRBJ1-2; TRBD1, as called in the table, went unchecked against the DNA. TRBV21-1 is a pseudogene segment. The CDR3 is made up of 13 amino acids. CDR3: CASSNQGAYGYTF. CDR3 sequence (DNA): TGTGCCAGCAGCAACCAGGGCGCCTATGGCTACACCTTC.